The text below deals with one T cell receptor beta chain. Trimming left V 0 bases short and J 2 bases short, with 8 bases between. CDR3 length: 14 residues. Germline V gene sequence: CDR1 SGHRS, CDR2 YFSETQ. These data belong to a study of shared clonotypes between healthy human individuals. Profiling relied on immunoSEQ multiplex PCR, and the TCRdb table lists in-frame clones only, not all of them. The sample comprises around 1.6 million clones, 95% to 99% of which are singletons, and roughly 0.42% rests with the top ten. The receptor was isolated from a man aged 25 to 45 in good health. The sequencing input was naive CD4+ T cells sorted from blood. Subset defined: CD45RA+ positively selected. The chain has TRBV5-1 and TRBJ2-5; D ambiguous. The CDR3 here is CASSLDGTQETQYF. The CDR3 coding sequence is TGCGCCAGCAGCTTGGACGGAACGCAAGAGACCCAGTACTTC.